This section outlines one TCR beta chain sequence together with its context. Its antigen is still unknown. Clones were read by immunoSEQ multiplex PCR, and TCRdb kept only the in-frame ones, dropping some. The sample has about 95,000 clones, 65% to 90% seen once. The data were taken from a study of radiation and T cells in renal cell carcinoma. Findings of the study overall: Top tumor clonotypes rose in blood 2 weeks post-radiation, then contracted.

Time point specified: baseline pretreatment blood. Treatment described: 15 Gy SBRT to primary tumor, nephrectomy 4 weeks later. This renal cell carcinoma was of the clear cell type. The CDR3 consists of 20 residues. V and J are TRBV21-1 and TRBJ2-2; the table's D call of TRBD1 was not tested on the DNA. TRBV21-1 is a pseudogene locus. The sample was blood, taken from a patient whose treatment included radiotherapy and nephrectomy. The sequence was collected from a man aged 45-65 years with renal cell carcinoma. The CDR3 here is CASSLRTGRRGYRTTGELFF. The DNA for the CDR3 is TGTGCCAGCAGCCTCCGGACAGGGCGCAGGGGATATCGCACCACCGGGGAGCTGTTTTTT.